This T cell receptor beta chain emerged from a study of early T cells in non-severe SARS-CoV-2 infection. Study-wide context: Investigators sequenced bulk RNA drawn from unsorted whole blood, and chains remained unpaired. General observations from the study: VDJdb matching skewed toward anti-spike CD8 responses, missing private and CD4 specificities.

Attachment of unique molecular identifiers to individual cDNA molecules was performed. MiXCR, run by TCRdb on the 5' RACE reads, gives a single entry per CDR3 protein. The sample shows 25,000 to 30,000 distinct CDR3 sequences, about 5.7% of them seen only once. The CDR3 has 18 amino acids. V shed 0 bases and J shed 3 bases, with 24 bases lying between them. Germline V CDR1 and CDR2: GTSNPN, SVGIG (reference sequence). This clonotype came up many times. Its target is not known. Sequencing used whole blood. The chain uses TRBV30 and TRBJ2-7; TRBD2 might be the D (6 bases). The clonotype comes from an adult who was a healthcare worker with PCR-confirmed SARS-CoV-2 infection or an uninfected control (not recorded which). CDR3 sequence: CAWSVQVVSGLRNYEQYF. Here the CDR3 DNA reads TGTGCCTGGAGTGTACAAGTGGTTAGCGGACTTAGAAACTACGAGCAGTACTTC.